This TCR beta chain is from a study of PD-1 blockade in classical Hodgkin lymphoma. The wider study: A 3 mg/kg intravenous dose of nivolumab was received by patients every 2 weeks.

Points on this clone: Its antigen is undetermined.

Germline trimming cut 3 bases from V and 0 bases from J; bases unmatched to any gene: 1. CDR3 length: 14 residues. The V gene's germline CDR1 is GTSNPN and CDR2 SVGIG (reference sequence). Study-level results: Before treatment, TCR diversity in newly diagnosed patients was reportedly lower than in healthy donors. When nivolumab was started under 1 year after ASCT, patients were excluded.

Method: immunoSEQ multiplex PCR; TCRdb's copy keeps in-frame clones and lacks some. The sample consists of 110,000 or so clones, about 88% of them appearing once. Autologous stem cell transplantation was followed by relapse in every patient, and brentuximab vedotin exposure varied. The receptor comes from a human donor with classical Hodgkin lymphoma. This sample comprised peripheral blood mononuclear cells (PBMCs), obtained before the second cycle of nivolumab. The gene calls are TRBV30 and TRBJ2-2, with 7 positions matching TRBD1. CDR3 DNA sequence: TGTGCCTGGAGGACAGGGACGAACACCGGGGAGCTGTTTTTT. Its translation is CAWRTGTNTGELFF.